This T cell receptor beta chain came from a study of blood T cell repertoires in COVID-19. TCRdb keeps only in-frame clones here, not all; method: immunoSEQ multiplex PCR. Of 300,000 to 400,000 clones listed, roughly 90% are singletons. Germline lookup yields CDR1 MNHEY and CDR2 SVGEGT. CDR3 length: 15 residues. The trim removed 5 bases at V and 2 bases at J, leaving 6 bases unmatched. The chain uses TRBV6-2 or TRBV6-3 and TRBJ2-1, with 7 bases lining up with TRBD2. The sequence came from a woman under 40 with COVID-19, enrolled during active disease. The source material was peripheral blood. CDR3 coding DNA: TGTGCCAGCAGTCATTGGGGACTAACCTACAATGAGCAGTTCTTC. It codes for CASSHWGLTYNEQFF.